This is a list of T cell receptor beta chains from one sample in a study of T cells after yellow fever vaccination. MiXCR was run by TCRdb on the 5' RACE reads, yielding one entry per CDR3 protein. The table includes about 170,000 distinct CDR3 sequences, 11% detected once. Sequenced material: CD8+ T cells sorted from PBMCs, taken 15 days after the yellow fever booster vaccination. Receptors were obtained from a man aged 18 to 30 who received the YFV17D yellow fever vaccine. Both conserved end residues are part of each CDR3. Each record gives: J gene, D gene, V gene, clone size, CDR3 DNA, CDR3 protein. A D gene is named only where the DNA matches it firmly. The listing skips clone size in some rows; elsewhere it reads once, few, many or a size class.

>TRBJ1-2|-|TRBV20-1|-
TGCAGTGCTAGTTGGAACAGAATTTCCTATGGCTACACCTTC
CSASWNRISYGYTF
>TRBJ2-7|-|TRBV7-2|few
TGTGCCAGCAGCCAGGGGATGGCCTACGAGCAGTACTTC
CASSQGMAYEQYF
>TRBJ2-7|TRBD1|TRBV6-2/TRBV6-3|many
TGTGCCAGCAGTTACCCTGGACAGGGGTTTTTATCCTACGAGCAGTACTTC
CASSYPGQGFLSYEQYF
>TRBJ2-5|-|TRBV9|-
TGTGCCAGCAGCGGCGGGGGCCCCACCACCCAGTACTTC
CASSGGGPTTQYF
>TRBJ2-1|-|TRBV29-1|-
TGCAGCGTTACTGGACAGCCTCAGACGATCTTC
CSVTGQPQTIF
>TRBJ1-1|-|TRBV6-2/TRBV6-3|-
TGTGCCAGCAGCCGTGGGCGGATGAACACTGAAGCTTTCTTT
CASSRGRMNTEAFF
>TRBJ2-2|-|TRBV7-9|-
TGTGCCAGCAGCTTGAAGTTCTCGGGCACCGGGGAGCTGTTTTTT
CASSLKFSGTGELFF
>TRBJ2-7|-|TRBV7-9|-
TGTGCCAGCAGCTTAGTCTCGGACGCCTCCTACGAGCAGTACTTC
CASSLVSDASYEQYF
>TRBJ2-5|TRBD2|TRBV29-1|-
TGCAGCGTGCCCGGGACTAGAGATGAGACCCAGTACTTC
CSVPGTRDETQYF
>TRBJ2-2|-|TRBV6-6|-
TGTGCCAGCAGTTACTCGTCCGGGGGAGATAACACCGGGGAGCTGTTTTTT
CASSYSSGGDNTGELFF
>TRBJ2-2|-|TRBV27|many
TGTGCCTGCTCGTCCGCGAACACCGGGGAGCTGTTTTTT
CACSSANTGELFF
>TRBJ2-1|TRBD2|TRBV19|-
TGTGCCAGTAGACCCTCTAGCGGCCAATACAATGAGCAGTTCTTC
CASRPSSGQYNEQFF
>TRBJ2-1|-|TRBV6-2/TRBV6-3|-
TGTGCCAGCATCCATGGAAGGGACAATGAGCAGTTCTTC
CASIHGRDNEQFF
>TRBJ2-3|TRBD1|TRBV12-3/TRBV12-4|-
TGTGCCAGCAGCCCCCCTACAGGGGTCCTAGATACGCAGTATTTT
CASSPPTGVLDTQYF
>TRBJ2-5|-|TRBV6-5|few
TGTGCCAGCAGTCCACGGGGGACCATCCAAGAGACCCAGTACTTC
CASSPRGTIQETQYF
>TRBJ1-5|-|TRBV2|few
TGTGCCAGCAGTGCCTCTCGGGCAGGCAATCAGCCCCAGCATTTT
CASSASRAGNQPQHF
>TRBJ2-1|TRBD1|TRBV29-1|-
TGCAGCGTTGAACCCCGGGACAGGGAGCGTGAGCAGTTCTTC
CSVEPRDREREQFF
>TRBJ2-1|-|TRBV10-3|-
TGTGCCATCGGGGAACGGCAGGGGAATGAGCAGTTCTTC
CAIGERQGNEQFF
>TRBJ2-7|TRBD2|TRBV27|many
TGTGCCAGCAGTTTCGGGGGGAGCTCCTACGAGCAGTACTTC
CASSFGGSSYEQYF